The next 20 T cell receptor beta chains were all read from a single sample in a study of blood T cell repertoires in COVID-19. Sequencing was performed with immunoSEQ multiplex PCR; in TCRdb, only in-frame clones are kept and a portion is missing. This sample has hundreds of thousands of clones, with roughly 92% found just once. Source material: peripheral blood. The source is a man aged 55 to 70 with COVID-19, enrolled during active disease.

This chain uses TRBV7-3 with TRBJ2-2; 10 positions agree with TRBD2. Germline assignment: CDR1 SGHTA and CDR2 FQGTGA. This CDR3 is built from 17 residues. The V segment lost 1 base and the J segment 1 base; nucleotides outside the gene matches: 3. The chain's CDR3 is CASSLMSSGRNTGELFF. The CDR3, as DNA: TGTGCCAGCAGCTTAATGTCTAGCGGGAGGAACACCGGGGAGCTGTTTTTT. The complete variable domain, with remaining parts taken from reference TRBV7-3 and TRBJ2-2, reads GAGVSQTPSNKVTEKGKYVELRCDPISGHTALYWYRQSLGQGPEFLIYFQGTGAADDSGLPNDRFFAVRPEGSVSTLKIQRTERGDSAVYLCASSLMSSGRNTGELFFGEGSRLTVL.

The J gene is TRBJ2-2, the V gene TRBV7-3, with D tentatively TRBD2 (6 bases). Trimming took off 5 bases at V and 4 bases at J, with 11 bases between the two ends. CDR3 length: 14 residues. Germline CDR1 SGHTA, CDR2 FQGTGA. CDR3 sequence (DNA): TGTGCCAGCAGCCTGACTAGATCCACCGGGGAGCTGTTTTTT. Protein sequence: CASSLTRSTGELFF.

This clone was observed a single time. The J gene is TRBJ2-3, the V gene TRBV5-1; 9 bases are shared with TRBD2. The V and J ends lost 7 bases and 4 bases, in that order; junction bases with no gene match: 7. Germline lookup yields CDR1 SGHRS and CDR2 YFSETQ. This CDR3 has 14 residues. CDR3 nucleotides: TGCGCCAGCGGCCTAGCGGGAATCCCAGATACGCAGTATTTT. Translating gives CASGLAGIPDTQYF.

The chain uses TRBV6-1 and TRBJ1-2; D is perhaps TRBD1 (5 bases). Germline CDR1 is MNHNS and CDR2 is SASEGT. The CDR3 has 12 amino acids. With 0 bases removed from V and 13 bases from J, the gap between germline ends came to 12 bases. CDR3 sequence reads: CASSEALGGGTF. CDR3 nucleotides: TGTGCCAGCAGTGAAGCGCTGGGGGGAGGCACCTTC.

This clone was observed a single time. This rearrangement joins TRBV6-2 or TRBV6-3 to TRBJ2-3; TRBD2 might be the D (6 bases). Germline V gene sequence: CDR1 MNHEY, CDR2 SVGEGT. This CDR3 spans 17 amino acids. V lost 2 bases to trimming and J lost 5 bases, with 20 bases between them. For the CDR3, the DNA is TGTGCCAGCAGTTACAACCCCGGGACTCCAGACCGAGATACGCAGTATTTT. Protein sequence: CASSYNPGTPDRDTQYF.

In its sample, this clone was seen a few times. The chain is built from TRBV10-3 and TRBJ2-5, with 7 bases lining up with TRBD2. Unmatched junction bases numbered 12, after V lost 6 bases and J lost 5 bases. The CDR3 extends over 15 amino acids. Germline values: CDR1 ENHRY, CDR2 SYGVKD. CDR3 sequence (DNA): TGTGCCATCAGGCCAAGCGGGGCAATGGGGGAGACCCAGTACTTC. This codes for CAIRPSGAMGETQYF.

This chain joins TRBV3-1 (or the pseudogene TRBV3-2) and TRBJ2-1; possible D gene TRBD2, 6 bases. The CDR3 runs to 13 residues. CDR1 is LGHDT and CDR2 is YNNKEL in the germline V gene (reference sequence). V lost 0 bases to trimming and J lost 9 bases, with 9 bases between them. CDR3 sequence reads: CASSQDRRGEQFF. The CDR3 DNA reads TGTGCCAGCAGCCAAGATCGGAGGGGTGAGCAGTTCTTC.

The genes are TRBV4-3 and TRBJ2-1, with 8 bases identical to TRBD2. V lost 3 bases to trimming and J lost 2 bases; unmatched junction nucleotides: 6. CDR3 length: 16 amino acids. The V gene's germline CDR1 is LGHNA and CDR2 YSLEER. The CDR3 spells CASSHPGGGAYNEQFF. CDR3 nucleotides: TGCGCCAGCAGCCATCCGGGAGGGGGGGCCTACAATGAGCAGTTCTTC.

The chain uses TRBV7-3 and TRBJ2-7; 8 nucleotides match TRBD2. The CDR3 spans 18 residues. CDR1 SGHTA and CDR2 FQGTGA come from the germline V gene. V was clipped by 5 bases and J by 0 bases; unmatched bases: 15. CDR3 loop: CASSPGASGSTSSYEQYF. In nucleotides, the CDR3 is TGTGCCAGCAGCCCAGGTGCTAGCGGGTCAACAAGCTCCTACGAGCAGTACTTC.

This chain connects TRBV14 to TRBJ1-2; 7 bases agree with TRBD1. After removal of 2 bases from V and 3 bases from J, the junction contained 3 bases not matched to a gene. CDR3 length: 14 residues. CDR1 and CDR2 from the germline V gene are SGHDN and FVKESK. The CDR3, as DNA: TGTGCCAGCAGCCAAAGACAGGGTGACTATGGCTACACCTTC. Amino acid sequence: CASSQRQGDYGYTF.

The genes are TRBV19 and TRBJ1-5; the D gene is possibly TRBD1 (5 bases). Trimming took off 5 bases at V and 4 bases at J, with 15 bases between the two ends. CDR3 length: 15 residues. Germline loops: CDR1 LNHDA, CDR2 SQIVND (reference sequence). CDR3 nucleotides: TGTGCCAGTAGTCAAGGGGCCAGGACAAATCAGCCCCAGCATTTT. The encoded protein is CASSQGARTNQPQHF.

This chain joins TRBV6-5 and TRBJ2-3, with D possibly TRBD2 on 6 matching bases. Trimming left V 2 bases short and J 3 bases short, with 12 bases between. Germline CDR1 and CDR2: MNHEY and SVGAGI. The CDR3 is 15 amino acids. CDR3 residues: CASSYAGPSTDTQYF. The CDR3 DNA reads TGTGCCAGCAGTTACGCGGGGCCCTCGACAGATACGCAGTATTTT.

DNA for the CDR3: TGCGCCAGCAGCCCGGGTCCCCAAGAGACCCAGTACTTC. Translation gives CASSPGPQETQYF. This chain connects TRBV5-1 to TRBJ2-5, with no clear D. Germline lookup yields CDR1 SGHRS and CDR2 YFSETQ. The CDR3 covers 13 residues. V lost 4 bases and J 1 base, leaving 8 bases between the germline ends.

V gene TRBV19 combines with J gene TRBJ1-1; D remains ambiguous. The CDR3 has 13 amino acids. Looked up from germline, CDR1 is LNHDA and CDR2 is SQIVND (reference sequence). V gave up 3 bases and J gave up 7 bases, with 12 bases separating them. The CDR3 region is CASSIRRADEAFF. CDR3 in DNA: TGTGCCAGTAGTATTAGGAGGGCAGATGAAGCTTTCTTT.

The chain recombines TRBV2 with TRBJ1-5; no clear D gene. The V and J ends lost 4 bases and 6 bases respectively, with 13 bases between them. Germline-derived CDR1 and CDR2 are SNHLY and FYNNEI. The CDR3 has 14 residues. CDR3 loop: CASSGAPHGQPQHF. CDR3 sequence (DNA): TGTGCCAGCAGTGGGGCTCCTCATGGTCAGCCCCAGCATTTT.

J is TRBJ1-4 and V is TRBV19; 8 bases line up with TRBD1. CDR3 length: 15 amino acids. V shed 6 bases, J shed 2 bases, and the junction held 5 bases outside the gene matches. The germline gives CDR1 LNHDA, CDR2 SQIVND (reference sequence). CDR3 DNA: TGTGCCAGTAGCAAAGACAGGGGCACTAATGAAAAACTGTTTTTT. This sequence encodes CASSKDRGTNEKLFF. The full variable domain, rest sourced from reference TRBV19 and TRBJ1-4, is DGGITQSPKYLFRKEGQNVTLSCEQNLNHDAMYWYRQDPGQGLRLIYYSQIVNDFQKGDIAEGYSVSREKKESFPLTVTSAQKNPTAFYLCASSKDRGTNEKLFFGSGTQLSVL.

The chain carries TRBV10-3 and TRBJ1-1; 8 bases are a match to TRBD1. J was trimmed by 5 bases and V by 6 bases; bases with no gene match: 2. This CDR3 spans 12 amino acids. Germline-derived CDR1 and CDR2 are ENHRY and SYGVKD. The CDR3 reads CAIRDRETEAFF. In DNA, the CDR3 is TGTGCCATCAGGGACAGGGAGACTGAAGCTTTCTTT.

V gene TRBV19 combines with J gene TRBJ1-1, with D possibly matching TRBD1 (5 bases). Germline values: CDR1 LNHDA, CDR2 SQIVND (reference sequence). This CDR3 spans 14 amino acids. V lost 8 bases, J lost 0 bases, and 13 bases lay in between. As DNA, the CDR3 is TGTGCCAGTTTGGGAGGGGCGTTGAACACTGAAGCTTTCTTT. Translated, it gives CASLGGALNTEAFF. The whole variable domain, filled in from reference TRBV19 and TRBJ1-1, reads DGGITQSPKYLFRKEGQNVTLSCEQNLNHDAMYWYRQDPGQGLRLIYYSQIVNDFQKGDIAEGYSVSREKKESFPLTVTSAQKNPTAFYLCASLGGALNTEAFFGQGTRLTVV.

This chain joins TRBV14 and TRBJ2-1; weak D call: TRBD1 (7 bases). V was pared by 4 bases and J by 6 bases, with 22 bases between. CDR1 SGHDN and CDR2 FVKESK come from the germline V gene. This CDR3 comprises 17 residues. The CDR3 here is CASSREIRGTAFNEQFF. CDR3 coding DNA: TGTGCCAGCAGCCGAGAGATACGCGGGACAGCCTTCAATGAGCAGTTCTTC.

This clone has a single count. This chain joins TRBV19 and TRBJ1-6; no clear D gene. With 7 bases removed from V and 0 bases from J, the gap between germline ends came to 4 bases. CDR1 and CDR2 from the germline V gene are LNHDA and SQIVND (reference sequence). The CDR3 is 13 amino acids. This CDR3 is CASIGSYNSPLHF. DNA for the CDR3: TGTGCCAGTATCGGCTCCTATAATTCACCCCTCCACTTT.